This T cell receptor beta chain was documented in a study of Graves' ophthalmopathy and Graves' hyperthyroidism (dated by TCRdb to 2017 to 2018). About the study as a whole: Stable hyperthyroidism was defined as no progression to ophthalmopathy within 18 months of follow-up. TCR beta repertoire signatures were used to distinguish Graves' ophthalmopathy from Graves' hyperthyroidism and to predict progression to ophthalmopathy. In total, over 130 blood samples were TCR-sequenced: roughly 45 ophthalmopathy, roughly 80 hyperthyroidism and about 17 hyperthyroidism-to-ophthalmopathy patients. To explore V-J signatures that distinguish ophthalmopathy from hyperthyroidism, a discovery set of about a hundred patients was enrolled, made up of over 40 with ophthalmopathy and 55 to 65 with stable hyperthyroidism. An independent validation cohort comprised some 19 hyperthyroidism patients and over 15 patients who later progressed from hyperthyroidism to ophthalmopathy. In five or six hyperthyroidism patients, the T-cell repertoires found in thyroid tissue were compared with those found in blood. After sampling, hyperthyroidism patients received methimazole starting at 30 mg daily, and ophthalmopathy patients received high-dose intravenous methylprednisolone. Paper-wide results and their limitations: In cross-validation, the 13-signature model distinguished ophthalmopathy from stable hyperthyroidism with around 86% sensitivity and roughly 81% specificity, while in the test set the corresponding values were 80% and 75%. Most of the expanded thyroid clonotypes with a frequency above 0.001 were also detected in blood, and it was suggested that the thyroid immune response may be reflected by blood repertoires. Sample size was not predetermined statistically, and investigators were not blinded to group allocation. In validation, the model predicted ophthalmopathy progression with 55% to 71% sensitivity and around 72% specificity; approximately 12 predicted patients were CT-confirmed with GO in a median of approximately six months.

V is pruned by 8 bases and J by 3 bases, leaving 12 bases of the junction without a gene match. CDR1 SEHNR and CDR2 FQNEAQ are derived from the germline V gene (reference sequence). Spanning cysteine to phenylalanine, the CDR3 consists of 15 amino acids. The read is trimmed to its CDR3 DNA, 45 bases read in frame from base 1. A word on this clonotype: Its antigen is not yet known. Per-nucleotide qualities are absent, and no much larger clonotype sits a single base away.

For repertoire sequencing, the TCR beta CDR3 regions were amplified from RNA transcripts. HTBI primers and the Qiagen OneStep RT-PCR kit were used in a first-round RT-PCR, which was followed by a second-round multiplex PCR, size selection and purification. Libraries were sequenced paired-end with 100 bp reads on an Illumina HiSeq2000. From the authors' description of their analysis: Reads were processed with SOAPnuke, discarding reads with adapters, uncalled bases, mean Phred below 15, or no exact constant-primer or identifier match. COPE v1.2.5 was used to merge high-quality paired reads. Each unique nucleotide sequence was defined as a clonotype, and clonotypes were aligned to IMGT TRB V, D and J references with MiTCR v1.1. Analysis was restricted to V-J combinations with a frequency above 0.0001, which covered 98% to 99.2% of repertoires. For each V-J combination, a TCR clonal expansion and chaos score was defined as the ratio of F50 clonal expansion to chaos observed in the TCRdist matrix. Welch's t-statistics and random forest were used to reduce the features to approximately 13 V-J combinations, which were then used as input to a naive Bayes classifier. The similarity between thyroid and blood repertoires was quantified using the Morisita-Horn index. The public reads were reprocessed in TCRdb via fastp at Q25 and MiXCR, keeping in-frame beta chains. Every entry covers one CDR3 protein and lists the most common genes and DNA from its rows. V and J calls and clone size were set by TCRdb, not the authors. In this sample the table shows about 500,000 distinct CDR3 sequences, about 40% of which occur a single time. The leading ten clones occupy roughly 4.5% of the sample.

Patients with hyperthyroidism were aged 18 to 65 years, had been newly diagnosed, and had a disease duration of less than 2 months. Patients with other autoimmune diseases, uncontrolled infections, pregnancy or lactation were excluded from the study. Clinical symptoms, serum thyroxine, TRAb, thyroid ultrasound and orbital computed tomography were used for diagnosis. Trizol reagent was used to extract the total RNA, and its quality was then checked on an Agilent 2100 Bioanalyzer. Recombination joined TRBV7-9 with TRBJ2-7; 8 bases in between match TRBD1. The receptor's source is an adult man with Graves' hyperthyroidism. The specimen was peripheral blood or thyroid tissue (not recorded which). The CDR3 region reads CASSLVPGGIYEQYF. The DNA sequence reads TGTGCCAGCTCACTGGTACCAGGGGGCATCTACGAGCAGTACTTC.